The text below deals with one T cell receptor beta chain. Its antigen is not identified. The entry originates in a study of cytomegalovirus exposure and HLA in healthy donors. Whole-study findings and limits: The classifier, whose performance was assessed in both the original and validation cohorts, reportedly diagnosed cytomegalovirus status with high specificity and sensitivity. TCR beta V segments were, for the most part, productive about 87% or about 30% of the time in an earlier analysis.

The PCR used 60 Vbeta and 13 Jbeta primers. The protocol was immunoSEQ multiplex PCR, while the TCRdb copy is restricted to in-frame clones and leaves out a portion. The table shows about 110,000 clones, with under 90% occurring only once. Trimming cost V 3 bases and J 2 bases; bases outside gene matches: 5. This CDR3 has 15 amino acids. CDR1 and CDR2 (germline): SGHRS, YFSETQ. Each donor was healthy, and each was a bone marrow donor. This sequence was found in a woman younger than 45 in good health and CMV-seronegative. Sequencing was done on a sample of PBMCs. The chain recombines TRBV5-1 with TRBJ2-7; 10 bases are shared with TRBD2. CDR3 sequence reads: CASSSGTSVTYEQYF. The CDR3, as DNA: TGCGCCAGCAGCTCCGGGACTAGCGTTACCTACGAGCAGTACTTC. The full variable domain, rest sourced from reference TRBV5-1 and TRBJ2-7, is KAGVTQTPRYLIKTRGQQVTLSCSPISGHRSVSWYQQTPGQGLQFLFEYFSETQRNKGNFPGRFSGRQFSNSRSEMNVSTLELGDSALYLCASSSGTSVTYEQYFGPGTRLTVT.